The 15 T cell receptor beta chains presented below share a single source sample, sequenced in a study of T cell repertoires in cytomegalovirus infection. TCRdb reprocessed the reads via MiXCR and lists one record per CDR3 protein. The profile shows around 900,000 distinct CDR3 sequences, less than 40% of them singletons. These receptors lack a known antigen. This material consisted of cultured CD8+ T cells from PBMCs, taken from culture after CMV antigen stimulation. The receptors shown here come from a human donor in good health (CMV status not recorded). Some clones in this sample may be carry-over from other donors' samples.

The sample holds a few counts of this clonotype. J is TRBJ1-1 and V is TRBV27, with a tentative D call TRBD1 (5 bases). The CDR3 contains 13 residues. V was shortened by 6 bases and J by 4 bases, with 12 bases between the two germline ends. In germline, CDR1 is MNHEY, CDR2 SMNVEV (reference sequence). CDR3 nucleotides: TGTGCCAGCAGGCCAGGGACCATCACTGAAGCTTTCTTT. This codes for CASRPGTITEAFF.

This clonotype was detected a few times. The gene calls are TRBV10-3 and TRBJ1-5; D is unresolved. V lost 7 bases and J 3 bases, leaving 10 bases between the germline ends. Germline CDR1 is ENHRY and CDR2 is SYGVKD. The CDR3 is 13 residues long. As DNA, the CDR3 is TGTGCCATCACCGAATCCTTCAATCAGCCCCAGCATTTT. Its protein product is CAITESFNQPQHF.

This clonotype occurred a few times. J is TRBJ1-2 and V is TRBV28; D is perhaps TRBD1 (6 bases). This CDR3 contains 12 residues. The V gene's germline CDR1 is MDHEN and CDR2 SYDVKM. V lost 5 bases to trimming and J lost 8 bases, with 12 bases between them. The CDR3 spells CASSMGATGYTF. CDR3 nucleotides: TGTGCCAGCAGTATGGGGGCGACGGGCTACACCTTC.

The rearrangement links TRBV12-5 to TRBJ2-1, with 7 bases identical to TRBD2. The CDR3 has 11 residues. Per the germline V gene, CDR1 is LGHNT and CDR2 is FRNRAP. V shed 5 bases, J shed 10 bases, and the junction held 2 bases outside the gene matches. CDR3 nucleotides: TGTGCTAGTGGTCCACTAGCGGAGCAGTTCTTC. Residues: CASGPLAEQFF.

The chain has TRBV6-1 and TRBJ1-5, with D uncertain. Trimming pared 5 bases from V and 1 base from J, leaving 9 bases between. Germline V gene data show CDR1 as MNHNS and CDR2 as SASEGT. CDR3 length: 14 amino acids. The CDR3 DNA sequence: TGTGCCAGCAGTTATTTTCAGAGCAATCAGCCCCAGCATTTT. Residues: CASSYFQSNQPQHF.

The gene calls are TRBV4-3 and TRBJ2-3; TRBD1 aligns across 9 bases. The germline V gene has CDR1 LGHNA and CDR2 YSLEER. This CDR3 contains 15 residues. Germline trimming cut 6 bases from V and 1 base from J; bases unmatched to any gene: 5. The CDR3 spells CASSQGTGRTDTQYF. The CDR3 region has the DNA TGCGCCAGCAGTCAGGGGACAGGGCGCACAGATACGCAGTATTTT.

The table lists this clonotype with a few counts. The gene calls are TRBV6-6 and TRBJ2-3, with TRBD2 matching over 7 bases. The germline V gene has CDR1 MNHNY and CDR2 SVGAGI (reference sequence). The CDR3 runs to 20 residues. Trimming took 10 bases from V and 5 from J; bases not matched to a gene: 30. This CDR3 reads CATMAPSAGEKFEHGDTQYF. The CDR3 DNA is TGTGCCACCATGGCCCCTTCGGCGGGAGAAAAATTCGAGCACGGAGATACGCAGTATTTT.

Only one count was recorded for this clonotype. V is TRBV12-3 or TRBV12-4 and J is TRBJ1-2, with D possibly TRBD1 on 5 matching bases. This CDR3 has 13 residues. V lost 6 bases to trimming and J lost 7 bases, with 15 bases between them. The CDR3: CASSLAGDAGYTF. The CDR3 DNA reads TGTGCCAGCAGCCTCGCGGGGGACGCTGGCTACACCTTC.

This clonotype was counted once. The V call is TRBV4-1, the J call TRBJ2-7; a weak D match, TRBD2 (6 bases). Per germline, CDR1 MGHRA and CDR2 YSYEKL. The CDR3 runs to 14 residues. Deletions cut 1 base from V and 9 bases from J, with 16 bases between. CDR3 amino acids: CASSQGGGLTGQYF. Here the CDR3 DNA reads TGCGCCAGCAGCCAAGGGGGCGGACTAACCGGGCAGTACTTC.

On this clonotype: One end of the junction fails to match germline, which may point to a read error. J is TRBJ2-1 and V is TRBV7-6, with D perhaps being TRBD1 or TRBD2 (6 bases each). CDR1 and CDR2 (germline): SGHVS, FNYEAQ. This CDR3 is 15 amino acids long. The CDR3 loop is CVSSRRGAGSDEQFF. In DNA form, the CDR3 reads TGTGTCAGCAGCCGGAGGGGGGCAGGTAGCGATGAGCAGTTCTTC.

This clonotype was detected ten times or more. This chain joins TRBV7-2 and TRBJ2-1; no reliable D call. The CDR3 is 12 residues long. Germline values: CDR1 SGHTA, CDR2 FQGNSA. V was shortened by 8 bases and J by 4 bases, with 9 bases between the two germline ends. The CDR3, as DNA: TGTGCCAGCGGCTCCCCTTACAATGAGCAGTTCTTC. Translating gives CASGSPYNEQFF.

This clonotype was seen only a few times. The chain carries TRBV7-9 and TRBJ2-1, with D uncertain. Trimming shortened V by 7 bases and J by 8 bases, and 15 bases separated the two germline ends. Per the germline V gene, CDR1 is SEHNR and CDR2 is FQNEAQ (reference sequence). The CDR3 covers 13 residues. CDR3 sequence reads: CASTASRSDEQFF. Written as DNA, the CDR3 is TGTGCCAGCACTGCCTCTAGGTCGGATGAGCAGTTCTTC. Full variable domain (rest looked up from reference TRBV7-9 and TRBJ2-1): DTGVSQNPRHKITKRGQNVTFRCDPISEHNRLYWYRQTLGQGPEFLTYFQNEAQLEKSRLLSDRFSAERPKGSFSTLEIQRTEQGDSAMYLCASTASRSDEQFFGPGTRLTVL.

This chain joins TRBV5-1 and TRBJ1-1, with D unresolved. Per germline, CDR1 SGHRS and CDR2 YFSETQ. The ends were cut back, 4 bases at V and 1 base at J, with 8 bases in the middle. The CDR3 covers 13 residues. As DNA, the CDR3 is TGCGCCAGCAGCCTTCCAGCGAACACTGAAGCTTTCTTT. Encoded protein: CASSLPANTEAFF. The full variable domain, with the rest looked up from reference TRBV5-1 and TRBJ1-1, is KAGVTQTPRYLIKTRGQQVTLSCSPISGHRSVSWYQQTPGQGLQFLFEYFSETQRNKGNFPGRFSGRQFSNSRSEMNVSTLELGDSALYLCASSLPANTEAFFGQGTRLTVV.

This clonotype was counted at least ten times. The genes are TRBV7-6 and TRBJ2-7, with D maybe TRBD2 (5 bases). V gave up 1 base and J gave up 7 bases, with 11 bases separating them. The CDR3 runs 13 residues. Germline assignment: CDR1 SGHVS and CDR2 FNYEAQ. The chain's CDR3 is CASSLEEGWEQYF. DNA for the CDR3: TGTGCCAGCAGCTTAGAAGAGGGATGGGAGCAGTACTTC.

This clonotype was seen many times. The chain couples TRBV12-3 or TRBV12-4 to TRBJ1-1, with 8 bases that match TRBD1. CDR3 length: 14 amino acids. Trimming at V came to 8 bases and at J to 6 bases, leaving 11 bases not matched to a gene. The CDR3 is CASVGDRPYPEAFF. In DNA form, the CDR3 reads TGTGCCAGCGTGGGGGACAGGCCCTACCCTGAAGCTTTCTTT.